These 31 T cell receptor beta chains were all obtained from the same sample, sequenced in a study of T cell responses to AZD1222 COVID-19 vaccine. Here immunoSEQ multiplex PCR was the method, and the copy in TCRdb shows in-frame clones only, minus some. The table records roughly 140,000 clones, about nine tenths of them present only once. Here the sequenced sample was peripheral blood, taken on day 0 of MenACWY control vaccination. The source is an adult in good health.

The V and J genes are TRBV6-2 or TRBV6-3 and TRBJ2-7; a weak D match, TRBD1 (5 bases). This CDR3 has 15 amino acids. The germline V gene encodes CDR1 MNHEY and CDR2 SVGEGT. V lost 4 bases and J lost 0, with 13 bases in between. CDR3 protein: CASSSLTGSSYEQYF. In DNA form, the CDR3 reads TGTGCCAGCAGTTCTCTCACAGGTTCCTCCTACGAGCAGTACTTC.

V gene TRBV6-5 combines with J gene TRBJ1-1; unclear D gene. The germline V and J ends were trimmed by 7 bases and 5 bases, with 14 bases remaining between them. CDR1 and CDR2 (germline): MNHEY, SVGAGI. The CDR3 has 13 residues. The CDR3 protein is CASKPPRWTEAFF. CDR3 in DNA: TGTGCCAGCAAGCCGCCCCGGTGGACTGAAGCTTTCTTT.

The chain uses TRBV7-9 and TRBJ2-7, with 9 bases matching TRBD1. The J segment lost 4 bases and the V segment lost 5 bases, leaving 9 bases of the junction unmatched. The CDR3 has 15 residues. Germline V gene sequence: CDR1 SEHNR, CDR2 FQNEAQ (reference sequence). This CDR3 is CASSPPTGGKYEQYF. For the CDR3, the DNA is TGTGCCAGCAGCCCCCCGACAGGGGGTAAGTACGAGCAGTACTTC. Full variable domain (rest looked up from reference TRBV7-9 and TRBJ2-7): DTGVSQNPRHKITKRGQNVTFRCDPISEHNRLYWYRQTLGQGPEFLTYFQNEAQLEKSRLLSDRFSAERPKGSFSTLEIQRTEQGDSAMYLCASSPPTGGKYEQYFGPGTRLTVT.

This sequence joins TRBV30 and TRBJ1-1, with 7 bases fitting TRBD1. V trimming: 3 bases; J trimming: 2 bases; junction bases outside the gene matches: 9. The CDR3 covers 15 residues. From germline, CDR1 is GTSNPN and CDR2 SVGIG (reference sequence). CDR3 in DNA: TGTGCCTGGAGCGCCCCCGGGACAGCTAACACTGAAGCTTTCTTT. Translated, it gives CAWSAPGTANTEAFF.

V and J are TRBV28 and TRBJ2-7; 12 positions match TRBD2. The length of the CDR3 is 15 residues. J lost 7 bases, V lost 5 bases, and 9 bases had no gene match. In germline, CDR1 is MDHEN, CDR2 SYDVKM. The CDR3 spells CASSPTSGGTREQYF. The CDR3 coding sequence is TGTGCCAGCAGTCCTACTAGCGGGGGGACGCGAGAGCAGTACTTC. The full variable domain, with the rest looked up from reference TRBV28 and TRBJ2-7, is DVKVTQSSRYLVKRTGEKVFLECVQDMDHENMFWYRQDPGLGLRLIYFSYDVKMKEKGDIPEGYSVSREKKERFSLILESASTNQTSMYLCASSPTSGGTREQYFGPGTRLTVT.

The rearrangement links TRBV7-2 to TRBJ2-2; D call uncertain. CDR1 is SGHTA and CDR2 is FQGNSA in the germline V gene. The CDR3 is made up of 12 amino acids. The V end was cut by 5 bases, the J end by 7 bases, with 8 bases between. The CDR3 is CASSLYFGELFF. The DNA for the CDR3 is TGTGCCAGCAGCCTTTACTTCGGGGAGCTGTTTTTT.

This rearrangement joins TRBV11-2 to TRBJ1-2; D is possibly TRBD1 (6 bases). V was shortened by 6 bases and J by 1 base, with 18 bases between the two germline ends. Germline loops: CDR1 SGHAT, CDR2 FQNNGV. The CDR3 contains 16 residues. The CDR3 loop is CASRKPGHPDNYGYTF. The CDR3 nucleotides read TGTGCCAGCAGGAAACCGGGACACCCTGATAACTATGGCTACACCTTC.

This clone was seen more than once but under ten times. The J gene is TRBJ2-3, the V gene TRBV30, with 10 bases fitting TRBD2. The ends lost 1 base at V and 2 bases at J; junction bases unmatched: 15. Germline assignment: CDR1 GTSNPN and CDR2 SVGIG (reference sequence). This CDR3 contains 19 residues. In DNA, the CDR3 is TGTGCCTGGAGTGAGCAATACGCTGCTAGCGGGAGAAACACAGATACGCAGTATTTT. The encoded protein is CAWSEQYAASGRNTDTQYF.

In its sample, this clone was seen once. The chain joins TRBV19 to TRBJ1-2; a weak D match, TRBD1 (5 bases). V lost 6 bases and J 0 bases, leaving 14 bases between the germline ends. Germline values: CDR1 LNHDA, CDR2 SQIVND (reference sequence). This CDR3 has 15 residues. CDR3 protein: CASSGPQGPNYGYTF. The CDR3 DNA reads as TGTGCCAGTAGCGGCCCGCAGGGTCCTAACTATGGCTACACCTTC.

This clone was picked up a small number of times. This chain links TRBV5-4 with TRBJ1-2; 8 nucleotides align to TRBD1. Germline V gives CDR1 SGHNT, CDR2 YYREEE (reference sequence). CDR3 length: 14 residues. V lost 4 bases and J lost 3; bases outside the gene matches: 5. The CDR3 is CASSPGGQDYGYTF. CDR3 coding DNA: TGTGCCAGCAGCCCGGGGGGACAGGACTATGGCTACACCTTC.

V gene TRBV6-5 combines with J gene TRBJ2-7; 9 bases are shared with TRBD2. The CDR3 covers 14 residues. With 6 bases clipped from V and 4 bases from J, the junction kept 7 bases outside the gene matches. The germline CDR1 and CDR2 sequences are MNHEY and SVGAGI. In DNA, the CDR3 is TGTGCCAGCAGAAGTAGCGGGAGTGGATACGAGCAGTACTTC. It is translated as CASRSSGSGYEQYF.

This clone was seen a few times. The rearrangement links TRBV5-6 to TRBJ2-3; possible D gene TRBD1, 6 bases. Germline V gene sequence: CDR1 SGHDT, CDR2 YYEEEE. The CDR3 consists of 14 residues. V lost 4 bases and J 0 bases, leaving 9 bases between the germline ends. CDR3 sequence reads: CASSRGQSTDTQYF. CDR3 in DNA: TGTGCCAGCAGCCGTGGACAGAGCACAGATACGCAGTATTTT.

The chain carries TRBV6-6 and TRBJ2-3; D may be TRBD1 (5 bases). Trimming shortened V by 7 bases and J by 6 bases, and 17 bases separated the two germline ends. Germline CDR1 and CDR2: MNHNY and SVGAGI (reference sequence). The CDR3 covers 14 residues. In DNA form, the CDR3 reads TGTGCCAGCACCTCCGGGCAGGGCGGCGATACGCAGTATTTT. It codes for CASTSGQGGDTQYF.

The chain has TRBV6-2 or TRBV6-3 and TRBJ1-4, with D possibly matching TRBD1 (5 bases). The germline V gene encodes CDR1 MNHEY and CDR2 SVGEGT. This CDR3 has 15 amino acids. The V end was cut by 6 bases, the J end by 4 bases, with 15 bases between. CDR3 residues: CASSRGGALNEKLFF. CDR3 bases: TGTGCCAGCAGCCGCGGTGGGGCGCTTAATGAAAAACTGTTTTTT.

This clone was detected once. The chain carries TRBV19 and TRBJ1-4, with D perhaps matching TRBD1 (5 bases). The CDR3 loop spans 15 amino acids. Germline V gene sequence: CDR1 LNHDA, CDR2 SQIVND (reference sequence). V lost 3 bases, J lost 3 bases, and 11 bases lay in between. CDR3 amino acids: CASSMEGLPNEKLFF. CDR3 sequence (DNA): TGTGCCAGTAGTATGGAGGGACTGCCTAATGAAAAACTGTTTTTT. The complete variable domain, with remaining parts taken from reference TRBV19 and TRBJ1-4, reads DGGITQSPKYLFRKEGQNVTLSCEQNLNHDAMYWYRQDPGQGLRLIYYSQIVNDFQKGDIAEGYSVSREKKESFPLTVTSAQKNPTAFYLCASSMEGLPNEKLFFGSGTQLSVL.

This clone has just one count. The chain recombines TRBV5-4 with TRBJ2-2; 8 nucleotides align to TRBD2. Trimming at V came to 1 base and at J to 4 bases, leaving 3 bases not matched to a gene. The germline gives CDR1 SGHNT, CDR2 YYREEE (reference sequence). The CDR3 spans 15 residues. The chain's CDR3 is CASSLTSGSTGELFF. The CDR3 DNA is TGTGCCAGCAGCTTGACTAGCGGAAGCACCGGGGAGCTGTTTTTT. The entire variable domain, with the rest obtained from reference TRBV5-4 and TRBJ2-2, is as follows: ETGVTQSPTHLIKTRGQQVTLRCSSQSGHNTVSWYQQALGQGPQFIFQYYREEENGRGNFPPRFSGLQFPNYSSELNVNALELDDSALYLCASSLTSGSTGELFFGEGSRLTVL.

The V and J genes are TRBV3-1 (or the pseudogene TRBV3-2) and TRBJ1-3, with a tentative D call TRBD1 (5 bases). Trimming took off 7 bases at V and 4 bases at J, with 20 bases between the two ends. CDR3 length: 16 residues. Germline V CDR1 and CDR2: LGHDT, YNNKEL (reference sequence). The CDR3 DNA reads TGTGCCAGCACCCTATCAACAGGCCCCAGGGGAAACACCATATATTTT. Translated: CASTLSTGPRGNTIYF.

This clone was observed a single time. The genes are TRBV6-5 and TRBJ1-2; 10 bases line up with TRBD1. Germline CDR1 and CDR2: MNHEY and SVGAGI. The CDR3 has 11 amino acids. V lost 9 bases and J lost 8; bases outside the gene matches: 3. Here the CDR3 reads CARGTGVGYTF. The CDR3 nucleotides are TGTGCCAGAGGGACAGGGGTCGGCTACACCTTC.

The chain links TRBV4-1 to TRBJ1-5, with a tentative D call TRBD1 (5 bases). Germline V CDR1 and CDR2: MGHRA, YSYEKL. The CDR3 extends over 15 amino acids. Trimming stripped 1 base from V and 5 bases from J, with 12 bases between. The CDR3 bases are TGCGCCAGCAGCCAAGTGGTCGGGGGGGATCAGCCCCAGCATTTT. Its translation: CASSQVVGGDQPQHF.

In DNA, the CDR3 is TGTGCCAGCAGCCCACTCAGGGAGGGAGGAAACATTCAGTACTTC. It is translated as CASSPLREGGNIQYF. The rearrangement uses TRBV11-2 and TRBJ2-4; TRBD2 matches at 7 bases. CDR3 length: 15 residues. The germline gives CDR1 SGHAT, CDR2 FQNNGV. The trim removed 5 bases at V and 6 bases at J, leaving 10 bases unmatched.

The DNA of the CDR3 is TGTGCCAGCAGCCCTTGGGGAGCCGGCTCACCCCTCCACTTT. As protein: CASSPWGAGSPLHF. The V and J genes are TRBV7-9 and TRBJ1-6; D uncertain. The germline V gene encodes CDR1 SEHNR and CDR2 FQNEAQ (reference sequence). The CDR3 has 14 residues. V was clipped by 5 bases and J by 10 bases, with 15 bases between them.

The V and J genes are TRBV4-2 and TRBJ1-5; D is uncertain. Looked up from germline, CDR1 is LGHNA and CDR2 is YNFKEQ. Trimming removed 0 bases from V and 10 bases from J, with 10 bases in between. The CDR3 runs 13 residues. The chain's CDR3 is CASSQDGREPQHF. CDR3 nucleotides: TGTGCCAGCAGCCAAGACGGAAGGGAACCCCAGCATTTT.

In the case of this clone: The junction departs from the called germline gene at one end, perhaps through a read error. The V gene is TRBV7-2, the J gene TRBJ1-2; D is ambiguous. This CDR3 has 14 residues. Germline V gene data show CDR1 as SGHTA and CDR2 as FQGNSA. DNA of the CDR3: TGTGCCAGCAGTTTAGCGAAGTCGGGAGTTGGCTACACCTTC. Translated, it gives CASSLAKSGVGYTF.

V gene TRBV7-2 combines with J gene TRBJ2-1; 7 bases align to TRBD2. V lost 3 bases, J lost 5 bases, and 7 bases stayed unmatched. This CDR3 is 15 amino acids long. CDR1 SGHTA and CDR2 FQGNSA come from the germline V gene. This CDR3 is CASSFAGVPHNEQFF. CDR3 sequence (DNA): TGTGCCAGCAGCTTTGCGGGGGTTCCCCACAATGAGCAGTTCTTC.

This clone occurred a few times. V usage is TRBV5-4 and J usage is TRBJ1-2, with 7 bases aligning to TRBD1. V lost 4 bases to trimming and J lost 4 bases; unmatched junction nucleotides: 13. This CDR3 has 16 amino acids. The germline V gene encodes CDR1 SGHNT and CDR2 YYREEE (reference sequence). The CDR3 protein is CASSPEGTALGYGYTF. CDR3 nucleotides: TGTGCCAGCAGCCCGGAGGGGACAGCGCTTGGCTATGGCTACACCTTC.

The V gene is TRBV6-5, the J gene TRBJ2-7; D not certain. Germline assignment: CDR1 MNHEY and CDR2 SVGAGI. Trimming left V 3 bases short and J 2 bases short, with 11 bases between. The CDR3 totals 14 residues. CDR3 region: CASSYNRATYEQYF. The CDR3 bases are TGTGCCAGCAGTTATAACCGGGCCACCTACGAGCAGTACTTC.

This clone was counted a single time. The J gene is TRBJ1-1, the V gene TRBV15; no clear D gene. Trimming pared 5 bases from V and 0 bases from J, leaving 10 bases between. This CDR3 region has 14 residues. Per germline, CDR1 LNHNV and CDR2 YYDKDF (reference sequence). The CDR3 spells CATSDGGVNTEAFF. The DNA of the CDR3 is TGTGCCACCAGCGACGGCGGAGTGAACACTGAAGCTTTCTTT.

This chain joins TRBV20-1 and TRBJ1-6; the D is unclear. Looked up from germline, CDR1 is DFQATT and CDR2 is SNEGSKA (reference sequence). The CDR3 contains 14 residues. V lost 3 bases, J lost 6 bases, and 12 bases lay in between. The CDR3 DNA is TGCAGTGCTAGTAAGTCCGTCGGTAATTCACCCCTCCACTTT. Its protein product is CSASKSVGNSPLHF.

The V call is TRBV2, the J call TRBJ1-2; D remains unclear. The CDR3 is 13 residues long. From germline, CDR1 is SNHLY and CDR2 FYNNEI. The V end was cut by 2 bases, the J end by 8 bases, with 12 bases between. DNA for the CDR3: TGTGCCAGCAGTGAAAATCGGTTTGGGGGCTACACCTTC. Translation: CASSENRFGGYTF.

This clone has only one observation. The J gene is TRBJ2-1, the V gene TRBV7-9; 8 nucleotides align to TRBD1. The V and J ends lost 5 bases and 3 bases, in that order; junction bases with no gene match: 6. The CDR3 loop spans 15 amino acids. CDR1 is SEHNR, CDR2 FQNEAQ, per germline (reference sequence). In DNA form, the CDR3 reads TGTGCCAGCAGCCCACCCGGGACAGGCTACAATGAGCAGTTCTTC. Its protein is CASSPPGTGYNEQFF.

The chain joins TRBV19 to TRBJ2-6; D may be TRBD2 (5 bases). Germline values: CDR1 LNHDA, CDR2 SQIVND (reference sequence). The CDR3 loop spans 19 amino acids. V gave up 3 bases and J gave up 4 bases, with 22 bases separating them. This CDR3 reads CASSISGGLTLHGANVLTF. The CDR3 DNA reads TGTGCCAGTAGTATCTCGGGCGGGCTAACCCTCCACGGGGCCAACGTCCTGACTTTC.